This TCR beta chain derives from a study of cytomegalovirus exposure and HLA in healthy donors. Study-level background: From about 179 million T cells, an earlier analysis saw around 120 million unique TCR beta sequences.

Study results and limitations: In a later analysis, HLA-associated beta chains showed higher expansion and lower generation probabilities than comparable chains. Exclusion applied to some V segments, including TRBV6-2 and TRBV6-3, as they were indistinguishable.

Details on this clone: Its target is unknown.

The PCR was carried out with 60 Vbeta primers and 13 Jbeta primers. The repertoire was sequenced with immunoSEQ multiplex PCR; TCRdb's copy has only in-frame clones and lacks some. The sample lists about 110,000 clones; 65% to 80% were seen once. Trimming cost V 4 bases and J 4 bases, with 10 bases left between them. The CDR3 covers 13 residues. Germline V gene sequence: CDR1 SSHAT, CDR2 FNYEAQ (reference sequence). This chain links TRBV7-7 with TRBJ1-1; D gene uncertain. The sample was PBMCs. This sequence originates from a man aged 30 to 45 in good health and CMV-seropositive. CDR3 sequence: CASSSEVSTEAFF. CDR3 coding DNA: TGTGCCAGCAGCTCCGAAGTTAGCACTGAAGCTTTCTTT.